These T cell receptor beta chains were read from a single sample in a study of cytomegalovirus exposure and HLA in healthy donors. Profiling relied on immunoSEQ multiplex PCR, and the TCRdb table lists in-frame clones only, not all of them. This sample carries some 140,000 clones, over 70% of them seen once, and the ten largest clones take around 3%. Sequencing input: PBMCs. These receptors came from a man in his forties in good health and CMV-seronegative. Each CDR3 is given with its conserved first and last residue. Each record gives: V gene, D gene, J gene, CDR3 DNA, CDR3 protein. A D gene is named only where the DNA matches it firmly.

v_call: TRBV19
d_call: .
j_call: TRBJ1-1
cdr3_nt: TGTGCCAGTAGTATTGGACACCTGAACACTGAAGCTTTCTTT
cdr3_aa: CASSIGHLNTEAFF

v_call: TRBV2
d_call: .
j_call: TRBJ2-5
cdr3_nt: TGTGCCAGCATCCAGGTCACTAGGGAAGAGACCCAGTACTTC
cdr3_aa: CASIQVTREETQYF

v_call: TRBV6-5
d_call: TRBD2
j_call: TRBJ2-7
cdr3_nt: TGTGCCAGCGCCCACGGCGGGGGACCCTACGAGCAGTACTTC
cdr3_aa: CASAHGGGPYEQYF

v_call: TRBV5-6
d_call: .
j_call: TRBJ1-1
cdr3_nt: TGTGCCAGCAGTATCCTGACAGCGAACACTGAAGCTTTCTTT
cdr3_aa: CASSILTANTEAFF

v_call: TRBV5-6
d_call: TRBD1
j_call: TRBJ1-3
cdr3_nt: TGTGCCAGCAGACTGACAGGGGGTGGTGGAAACACCATATATTTT
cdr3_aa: CASRLTGGGGNTIYF

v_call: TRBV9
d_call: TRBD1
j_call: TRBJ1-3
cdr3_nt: TGTGCCAGCAGCCACACAGGGGGTGGAAACACCATATATTTT
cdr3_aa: CASSHTGGGNTIYF

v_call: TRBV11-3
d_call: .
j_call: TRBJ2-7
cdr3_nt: TGTGCCAGCAGCTTAGGGGGAGCTCAGCAGTACTTC
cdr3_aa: CASSLGGAQQYF

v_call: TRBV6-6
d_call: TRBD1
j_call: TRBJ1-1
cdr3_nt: TGTGCCAGCAGTCGACCGGGACAGACCTTCTTT
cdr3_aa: CASSRPGQTFF

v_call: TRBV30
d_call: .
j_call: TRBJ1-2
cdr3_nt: TGTGCCTGGAGCCGGGGTAGGGTGGGTGGCTACACCTTC
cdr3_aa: CAWSRGRVGGYTF

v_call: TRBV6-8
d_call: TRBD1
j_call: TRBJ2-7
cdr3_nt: TGTGCCTTACCCAAGGGACAGGGCTACGAGCAGTACTTC
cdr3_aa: CALPKGQGYEQYF